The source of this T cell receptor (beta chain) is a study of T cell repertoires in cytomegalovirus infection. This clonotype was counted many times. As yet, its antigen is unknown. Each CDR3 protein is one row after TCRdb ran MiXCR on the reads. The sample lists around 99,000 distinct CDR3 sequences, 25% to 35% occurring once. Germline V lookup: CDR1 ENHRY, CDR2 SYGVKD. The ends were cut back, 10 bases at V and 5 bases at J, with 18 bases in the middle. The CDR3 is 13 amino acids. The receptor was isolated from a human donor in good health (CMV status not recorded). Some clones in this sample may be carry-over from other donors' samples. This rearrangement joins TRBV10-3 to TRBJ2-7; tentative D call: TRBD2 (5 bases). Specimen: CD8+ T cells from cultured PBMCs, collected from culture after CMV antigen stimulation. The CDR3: CATSRASGDEQYF. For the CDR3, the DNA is TGTGCCACATCAAGGGCCTCCGGGGACGAGCAGTACTTC.